In its sample, the clone carrying this TCR beta chain was seen a few times. The sample comes from a study of T cells in Graves' hyperthyroidism and ophthalmopathy. Looking at the study overall: Peripheral blood was acquired at first diagnosis, ahead of any therapy whatsoever.

CDR3 size: 16 residues. The V gene lost 0 bases and the J gene lost 0 bases, with 9 bases spanning the gap. Germline V lookup: CDR1 SEHNR, CDR2 FQNEAQ (reference sequence). Hyperthyroidism, newly diagnosed and lasting under 2 months, affected patients aged 18 to 65. Amplification of TCR beta CDR3 regions was performed using RNA transcripts as template. TCR CDR3 underwent first-round RT-PCR with the HTBI primer set. MiXCR, applied by TCRdb to the multiplex PCR reads, yields one record per CDR3 protein. Of over 700,000 distinct CDR3 sequences in the sample, 18% are singletons; the top ten hold roughly a sixth.

This chain joins TRBV7-9 and TRBJ1-3; unclear D gene. This TCR derives from a woman aged 45 to 65 with Graves' hyperthyroidism that later progressed to Graves' ophthalmopathy. The sequenced sample consisted of blood. The CDR3 bases are TGTGCCAGCAGCTTAGCTTCCCTCAGCTCTGGAAACACCATATATTTT. It translates to CASSLASLSSGNTIYF.